The 28 T cell receptor beta chains below all came from one sample that was sequenced in a study of blood T cell repertoires in COVID-19. Sequencing was performed with immunoSEQ multiplex PCR; in TCRdb, only in-frame clones are kept and a portion is missing. The table records 310,000 or so clones, around nine tenths of them present only once. Source material: PBMCs or T cells enriched from blood (not recorded which). These receptors all stem from a woman younger than 45 who had recovered from COVID-19.

The chain combines TRBV11-2 with TRBJ2-2; 7 bases are shared with TRBD1. This CDR3 spans 17 amino acids. V dropped 6 bases and J dropped 6; count of bases not matched to a gene: 16. CDR1 and CDR2 (germline): SGHAT, FQNNGV. The CDR3 region is CASRPFTGELSPGELFF. For the CDR3, the DNA is TGTGCCAGCAGACCTTTCACAGGGGAACTCTCCCCCGGGGAGCTGTTTTTT.

The chain couples TRBV19 to TRBJ1-2; D gene ambiguous. CDR1 LNHDA and CDR2 SQIVND come from the germline V gene (reference sequence). The CDR3 runs to 13 residues. The ends were cut back, 3 bases at V and 4 bases at J, with 9 bases in the middle. Here the CDR3 DNA reads TGTGCCAGTAGTATGTCCAGGATCTATGGCTACACCTTC. Encoded protein: CASSMSRIYGYTF.

J is TRBJ1-3 and V is TRBV19, with D perhaps TRBD1 (6 bases). Trimming took 4 bases from V and 2 from J, leaving 15 bases between them. In germline, CDR1 is LNHDA, CDR2 SQIVND (reference sequence). The CDR3 extends over 16 amino acids. The CDR3 coding sequence is TGTGCCAGTAGTACGGGACATTGGACTGCTGGAAACACCATATATTTT. Protein: CASSTGHWTAGNTIYF.

This chain links TRBV24-1 with TRBJ2-3, with 10 bases that match TRBD2. CDR3 length: 15 residues. Germline V lookup: CDR1 KGHDR, CDR2 SFDVKD. V trimming: 3 bases; J trimming: 3 bases; junction bases outside the gene matches: 2. DNA for the CDR3: TGTGCCACCAGTGATGGTAGCGGGGGGACAGATACGCAGTATTTT. It is translated as CATSDGSGGTDTQYF.

This rearrangement joins TRBV11-2 to TRBJ2-1; perhaps TRBD2 as D (6 bases). V was cut by 2 bases and J by 2 bases, with 10 bases left in between. The CDR3 runs to 15 residues. CDR1 is SGHAT, CDR2 FQNNGV, per germline. CDR3 in DNA: TGTGCCAGCAGCTTATGGTCGGGGGCCTACAATGAGCAGTTCTTC. Protein sequence: CASSLWSGAYNEQFF.

V and J are TRBV28 and TRBJ1-2, with a possible D match to TRBD1 (5 bases). The CDR3 totals 12 residues. Germline V gene data show CDR1 as MDHEN and CDR2 as SYDVKM. Deletions cut 10 bases from V and 6 bases from J, with 15 bases between. CDR3: CAIAGFADGYTF. CDR3 nucleotide sequence: TGTGCCATCGCAGGGTTCGCGGATGGCTACACCTTC.

This sequence joins TRBV5-1 and TRBJ1-4; 7 nucleotides agree with TRBD1. Germline V gene data show CDR1 as SGHRS and CDR2 as YFSETQ. The V segment lost 4 bases and the J segment 6 bases; nucleotides outside the gene matches: 6. This CDR3 region has 14 residues. The CDR3 DNA is TGCGCCAGCAGCCTCGGACAGGCTTATGAAAAACTGTTTTTT. Encoded protein: CASSLGQAYEKLFF.

This clone has more than one count but fewer than ten. The V and J genes are TRBV11-2 and TRBJ1-2; D unclear. Trimming stripped 0 bases from V and 4 bases from J, with 12 bases between. The CDR3 is 15 residues long. The germline CDR1 and CDR2 sequences are SGHAT and FQNNGV. The CDR3 region is CASSLDLVGSYGYTF. In DNA form, the CDR3 reads TGTGCCAGCAGCTTAGATCTTGTGGGCTCCTATGGCTACACCTTC.

The V call is TRBV5-5, the J call TRBJ1-5, with TRBD1 matching 8 bases. The CDR3 has 13 residues. Germline CDR1 is SGHKS and CDR2 is YYEKEE (reference sequence). Trimming took 4 bases from V and 8 from J; bases not matched to a gene: 5. As DNA, the CDR3 is TGTGCCAGCAGCCCGGACAGGGAGAAGCCCCAGCATTTT. Its protein is CASSPDREKPQHF.

This chain uses TRBV7-6 with TRBJ1-1; TRBD1 matches 7 bases. V trimming: 5 bases; J trimming: 3 bases; junction bases outside the gene matches: 12. The CDR3 is 16 residues long. Germline values: CDR1 SGHVS, CDR2 FNYEAQ. The CDR3 protein is CASSPRGRGRDTEAFF. The DNA of the CDR3 is TGTGCCAGCAGCCCGAGGGGGCGCGGCCGGGACACTGAAGCTTTCTTT.

The genes are TRBV18 and TRBJ1-4; D perhaps matches TRBD1 (6 bases). There are 15 residues in the CDR3. Per the germline V gene, CDR1 is KGHSH and CDR2 is LQKENI. V was shortened by 5 bases and J by 8 bases, with 18 bases between the two germline ends. CDR3 amino acids: CASSSNVPGAEKLFF. The CDR3 DNA follows: TGTGCCAGCTCATCTAATGTCCCAGGGGCCGAAAAACTGTTTTTT.

J is TRBJ1-1 and V is TRBV6-5, with TRBD1 matching over 9 bases. The length of the CDR3 is 15 residues. V was pared by 2 bases and J by 4 bases, with 5 bases of the junction left unmatched. From germline, CDR1 is MNHEY and CDR2 SVGAGI. CDR3 DNA sequence: TGTGCCAGCAGTTACACCGGACAGGGGAGCACTGAAGCTTTCTTT. Its translation is CASSYTGQGSTEAFF.

About this clone itself: Other DNA sequences in this sample translate to the same CDR3. This chain links TRBV30 with TRBJ1-3, with 7 positions matching TRBD1. The V and J ends lost 3 bases and 0 bases, in that order; junction bases with no gene match: 2. The CDR3 is 14 residues long. Germline V CDR1 and CDR2: GTSNPN, SVGIG (reference sequence). The CDR3 reads CAWSWTGSGNTIYF. As DNA, the CDR3 is TGTGCCTGGAGCTGGACAGGCTCTGGAAACACCATATATTTT.

The V gene is TRBV7-8, the J gene TRBJ2-7; TRBD1 is a possible D gene (5 bases). The CDR3 is made up of 14 amino acids. V lost 0 bases and J 3 bases, leaving 9 bases between the germline ends. The germline V gene encodes CDR1 SGHVS and CDR2 FQNEAQ. The CDR3: CASSLAEGVYEQYF. As DNA, the CDR3 is TGTGCCAGCAGCTTAGCCGAAGGGGTCTACGAGCAGTACTTC.

V usage is TRBV2 and J usage is TRBJ1-1; 8 positions match TRBD1. After removal of 4 bases from V and 0 bases from J, the junction contained 7 bases not matched to a gene. The CDR3 runs to 16 residues. The V gene's germline CDR1 is SNHLY and CDR2 FYNNEI. CDR3 sequence (DNA): TGTGCCAGCAGTGCACAACAGGGGGGGTTGAACACTGAAGCTTTCTTT. Amino acid sequence: CASSAQQGGLNTEAFF. Variable domain in full (rest from reference TRBV2 and TRBJ1-1): EPEVTQTPSHQVTQMGQEVILRCVPISNHLYFYWYRQILGQKVEFLVSFYNNEISEKSEIFDDQFSVERPDGSNFTLKIRSTKLEDSAMYFCASSAQQGGLNTEAFFGQGTRLTVV.

The V call is TRBV28, the J call TRBJ1-1; D is perhaps TRBD1 (6 bases). Between the trimmed V and J ends, which lost 6 bases and 1 base, there was a span of 12 bases. Germline V gene data show CDR1 as MDHEN and CDR2 as SYDVKM. There are 14 residues in the CDR3. The CDR3 loop reads CASSIQGKNTEAFF. In DNA form, the CDR3 reads TGTGCCAGCAGCATACAGGGAAAGAACACTGAAGCTTTCTTT.

The gene calls are TRBV7-9 and TRBJ1-1; 12 nucleotides agree with TRBD1. The V and J ends lost 5 bases and 4 bases, in that order; junction bases with no gene match: 8. Germline V gives CDR1 SEHNR, CDR2 FQNEAQ (reference sequence). This CDR3 comprises 16 residues. The CDR3 DNA reads as TGTGCCAGCAGCCCAGGGACAGGGGGCTTATCCACTGAAGCTTTCTTT. Encoded protein: CASSPGTGGLSTEAFF.

V usage is TRBV19 and J usage is TRBJ1-1; 7 bases are a match to TRBD1. The CDR3 is 14 residues long. CDR1 is LNHDA and CDR2 is SQIVND in the germline V gene (reference sequence). Trimming cost V 5 bases and J 4 bases; bases outside gene matches: 7. This chain's CDR3 is CASSVGQLSTEAFF. The CDR3 DNA reads TGTGCCAGTAGTGTGGGACAGTTGAGCACTGAAGCTTTCTTT. Full variable domain (missing parts from reference TRBV19 and TRBJ1-1): DGGITQSPKYLFRKEGQNVTLSCEQNLNHDAMYWYRQDPGQGLRLIYYSQIVNDFQKGDIAEGYSVSREKKESFPLTVTSAQKNPTAFYLCASSVGQLSTEAFFGQGTRLTVV.

This chain connects TRBV7-9 to TRBJ2-3; TRBD2 aligns across 8 bases. Germline values: CDR1 SEHNR, CDR2 FQNEAQ (reference sequence). The CDR3 extends over 16 amino acids. With V trimmed by 3 bases and J by 0 bases, 5 bases remained unmatched. DNA for the CDR3: TGTGCCAGCAGCTTCGGCGGGGGGAGAAGCACAGATACGCAGTATTTT. This gives the protein CASSFGGGRSTDTQYF.

V and J are TRBV19 and TRBJ2-2; TRBD2 agrees at 7 bases. This CDR3 has 18 residues. Germline V gene data show CDR1 as LNHDA and CDR2 as SQIVND (reference sequence). V trimming: 0 bases; J trimming: 5 bases; junction bases outside the gene matches: 12. CDR3 in amino acids: CASSIDRGGRGKTGELFF. In DNA, the CDR3 is TGTGCCAGTAGTATAGATCGGGGTGGGAGGGGAAAGACCGGGGAGCTGTTTTTT.

This chain uses TRBV7-2 with TRBJ1-2; D remains ambiguous. Per the germline V gene, CDR1 is SGHTA and CDR2 is FQGNSA. V shed 3 bases and J shed 4 bases, with 12 bases lying between them. The CDR3 totals 14 residues. CDR3 amino acids: CASSFLVSLYGYTF. The CDR3 nucleotides read TGTGCCAGCAGCTTCCTGGTGAGTCTCTATGGCTACACCTTC.

The CDR3: CASSSRALRGTEAFF. The CDR3 region has the DNA TGTGCCAGCAGCTCCCGGGCCTTGCGGGGAACTGAAGCTTTCTTT. V usage is TRBV5-4 and J usage is TRBJ1-1; D remains ambiguous. Germline assignment: CDR1 SGHNT and CDR2 YYREEE (reference sequence). Trimming stripped 3 bases from V and 5 bases from J, with 17 bases between. CDR3 length: 15 residues.

This chain joins TRBV7-3 and TRBJ2-1; D is uncertain. The germline CDR1 and CDR2 sequences are SGHTA and FQGTGA. The CDR3 totals 13 residues. The V and J ends lost 3 bases and 9 bases respectively, with 12 bases between them. DNA of the CDR3: TGTGCCAGCAGCTTCGACTGGATTAGTGAGCAGTTCTTC. It yields the protein CASSFDWISEQFF.

This clone was detected only once. The V gene is TRBV7-3, the J gene TRBJ2-3; 11 bases agree with TRBD2. From germline, CDR1 is SGHTA and CDR2 FQGTGA. J was trimmed by 0 bases and V by 1 base; bases with no gene match: 9. This CDR3 has 19 amino acids. The CDR3 region is CASSLMGSSGGPSTDTQYF. The DNA of the CDR3 is TGTGCCAGCAGCTTAATGGGCTCTAGCGGGGGGCCCAGCACAGATACGCAGTATTTT.

The chain links TRBV4-1 to TRBJ2-3; TRBD2 agrees at 10 bases. The CDR3 is made up of 16 amino acids. In germline, CDR1 is MGHRA, CDR2 YSYEKL. V lost 4 bases to trimming and J lost 5 bases; unmatched junction nucleotides: 9. The CDR3 sequence: CASSPLAGLLEDTQYF. Written as DNA, the CDR3 is TGCGCCAGCAGCCCACTAGCGGGACTACTGGAAGATACGCAGTATTTT.

The chain couples TRBV30 to TRBJ2-2; TRBD1 matches at 9 bases. CDR1 and CDR2 from the germline V gene are GTSNPN and SVGIG (reference sequence). Trimming cost V 5 bases and J 8 bases; bases outside gene matches: 12. The CDR3 is made up of 15 amino acids. CDR3 in DNA: TGTGCCTGGGAAGGGACAGGGCCACCACCGGGGGAGCTGTTTTTT. Protein product: CAWEGTGPPPGELFF.

This chain joins TRBV5-1 and TRBJ1-6; 10 nucleotides line up with TRBD1. Germline values: CDR1 SGHRS, CDR2 YFSETQ. The CDR3 is 14 residues long. V lost 4 bases and J lost 11; bases outside the gene matches: 6. CDR3 region: CASSLGQGVTPLHF. CDR3 nucleotide sequence: TGCGCCAGCAGCCTTGGACAGGGGGTGACACCCCTCCACTTT.

The chain uses TRBV30 and TRBJ2-2; D gene unclear. Trimming cost V 8 bases and J 7 bases, with 14 bases left between them. The CDR3 covers 12 residues. Germline V gene sequence: CDR1 GTSNPN, CDR2 SVGIG (reference sequence). CDR3 amino acids: CAGDLRYGELFF. CDR3 coding DNA: TGTGCCGGAGATCTACGGTACGGGGAGCTGTTTTTT.